The 26 T cell receptor beta chains given below trace back to one sample, sequenced in a study of identical twins. Each CDR3 protein is one row after TCRdb ran MiXCR on the 5' RACE reads. The data contain 450,000 or so distinct CDR3 sequences, 12% to 15% of them seen just once; the ten biggest clones take up about 0.54%. The same data also contributed to another study, on yellow fever vaccine responses in identical twins.

Sequences were obtained from CD4+ T cells sorted from blood. Source of these receptors: a woman aged 18-30 years in good health.

The gene calls are TRBV15 and TRBJ1-5; D ambiguous. Per the germline V gene, CDR1 is LNHNV and CDR2 is YYDKDF (reference sequence). Deletions cut 5 bases from V and 0 bases from J, with 11 bases between. This CDR3 comprises 15 residues. CDR3 DNA sequence: TGTGCCACCAGCGCCCGTCTGGGTAGCAATCAGCCCCAGCATTTT. Its protein product is CATSARLGSNQPQHF.

CDR3 nucleotide sequence: TGTGCCAGCAGTTCGGACAGGGGAGGTTATTGGGAGCAGTACTTC. It encodes CASSSDRGGYWEQYF. The J gene is TRBJ2-7, the V gene TRBV12-3 or TRBV12-4, with TRBD1 matching over 9 bases. V dropped 4 bases and J dropped 7; count of bases not matched to a gene: 11. This CDR3 has 15 residues.

The V call is TRBV19, the J call TRBJ2-7; 9 bases line up with TRBD1. The CDR3 spans 15 residues. CDR1 is LNHDA, CDR2 SQIVND, per germline (reference sequence). Trimming removed 3 bases from V and 3 bases from J; junction bases left unmatched: 6. The CDR3 DNA sequence: TGTGCCAGTAGTATCGGGACAGGGCCTGACTACGAGCAGTACTTC. This sequence encodes CASSIGTGPDYEQYF.

The V call is TRBV7-2, the J call TRBJ1-2; no definite D call. Germline CDR1 is SGHTA and CDR2 is FQGNSA. The CDR3 contains 14 residues. Trimming shortened V by 3 bases and J by 3 bases, and 11 bases separated the two germline ends. This CDR3 is CASSFESLYYGYTF. As DNA, the CDR3 is TGTGCCAGCAGCTTTGAATCGCTATACTATGGCTACACCTTC.

This clonotype was seen a few times. The chain couples TRBV30 to TRBJ1-2, with D possibly matching TRBD1 (5 bases). The V gene's germline CDR1 is GTSNPN and CDR2 SVGIG (reference sequence). This CDR3 spans 14 amino acids. The V end was cut by 1 base, the J end by 3 bases, with 12 bases between. The CDR3 here is CAWSGGRTYYGYTF. CDR3 sequence (DNA): TGTGCCTGGAGTGGGGGCAGAACTTACTATGGCTACACCTTC.

The chain joins TRBV7-3 to TRBJ2-3; 9 bases align to TRBD2. Germline loops: CDR1 SGHTA, CDR2 FQGTGA. This CDR3 spans 14 amino acids. The J segment lost 5 bases and the V segment lost 3 bases, leaving 3 bases of the junction unmatched. The DNA of the CDR3 is TGTGCCAGCAGCTTTCTAGCGGGGAGAGATACGCAGTATTTT. Translation gives CASSFLAGRDTQYF.

The chain is built from TRBV10-3 and TRBJ1-5; D is perhaps TRBD1 (5 bases). The length of the CDR3 is 13 residues. The V end lost 4 bases, the J end lost 5 bases, and 9 bases lay between the germline ends. Germline loops: CDR1 ENHRY, CDR2 SYGVKD. In DNA, the CDR3 is TGTGCCATCAGTGGGAGCAGGGATCAGCCCCAGCATTTT. It yields the protein CAISGSRDQPQHF.

This clonotype was detected only a few times. The chain has TRBV18 and TRBJ2-5; perhaps TRBD1 as D (6 bases). Germline V gives CDR1 KGHSH, CDR2 LQKENI. The CDR3 is made up of 15 amino acids. Trimming removed 3 bases at V and 7 bases at J, with 18 bases between. CDR3 sequence reads: CASSPRQGKDATQYF. The DNA of the CDR3 is TGTGCCAGCTCACCTCGGCAGGGGAAGGATGCGACCCAGTACTTC.

This clonotype was counted a few times. J is TRBJ1-1 and V is TRBV4-3, with unresolved D. This CDR3 has 13 amino acids. V lost 2 bases to trimming and J lost 4 bases, with 8 bases between them. Germline V CDR1 and CDR2: LGHNA, YSLEER. CDR3 sequence reads: CASSQIRATEAFF. CDR3 DNA sequence: TGCGCCAGCAGCCAAATCCGGGCCACTGAAGCTTTCTTT.

The genes are TRBV29-1 and TRBJ2-5; TRBD2 matches 9 bases. Germline V CDR1 and CDR2: SQVTM, ANQGSEA. V dropped 3 bases and J dropped 0; count of bases not matched to a gene: 8. This CDR3 spans 16 amino acids. CDR3 nucleotides: TGCAGCGTTGAGGGACTAGCCAATAGCCACCAAGAGACCCAGTACTTC. The encoded protein is CSVEGLANSHQETQYF.

In its sample, this clonotype was seen a few times. The chain combines TRBV28 with TRBJ2-3; D is unresolved. This CDR3 region has 16 residues. Looked up from germline, CDR1 is MDHEN and CDR2 is SYDVKM. V was pared by 3 bases and J by 3 bases, with 16 bases between. CDR3 sequence: CASSLGSYPGTDTQYF. The CDR3 coding sequence is TGTGCCAGCAGTTTGGGGTCATACCCCGGGACAGATACGCAGTATTTT.

There are a few counts of this clonotype. V is TRBV27 and J is TRBJ2-2, with 8 bases aligning to TRBD1. With 7 bases clipped from V and 2 bases from J, the junction kept 6 bases outside the gene matches. The CDR3 covers 15 residues. Germline lookup yields CDR1 MNHEY and CDR2 SMNVEV (reference sequence). CDR3: CASTSGTGNTGELFF. CDR3 sequence (DNA): TGTGCCAGCACCTCCGGGACAGGAAACACCGGGGAGCTGTTTTTT.

This clonotype was observed at least ten times. This chain links TRBV6-5 with TRBJ2-5; 8 positions agree with TRBD2. V lost 0 bases, J lost 6 bases, and 9 bases stayed unmatched. The CDR3 runs to 16 residues. The germline V gene encodes CDR1 MNHEY and CDR2 SVGAGI. The DNA for the CDR3 is TGTGCCAGCAGTTACTCCGGTACAGGGACTAGAAAGACCCAGTACTTC. Protein sequence: CASSYSGTGTRKTQYF.

V gene TRBV4-1 combines with J gene TRBJ2-3; D may be TRBD1 or TRBD2 (5 bases each). V lost 3 bases, J lost 0 bases, and 10 bases lay in between. Per germline, CDR1 MGHRA and CDR2 YSYEKL. CDR3 length equals 15 residues. CDR3 in DNA: TGCGCCAGCAGCCAGGGGGTCCAAAGCACAGATACGCAGTATTTT. The encoded protein is CASSQGVQSTDTQYF.

There are a few counts of this clonotype. The rearrangement joins TRBV6-5 to TRBJ2-7; D unclear. Looked up from germline, CDR1 is MNHEY and CDR2 is SVGAGI. Between the trimmed V and J ends, which lost 0 bases and 4 bases, there was a span of 13 bases. The CDR3 loop spans 15 amino acids. CDR3 coding DNA: TGTGCCAGCAGTTACTCATGGGAAGCAGGTTACGAGCAGTACTTC. It encodes CASSYSWEAGYEQYF.

This clonotype was observed many times. The chain has TRBV5-1 and TRBJ1-2; D remains ambiguous. The CDR3 spans 13 residues. Germline lookup yields CDR1 SGHRS and CDR2 YFSETQ. V shed 0 bases and J shed 4 bases, with 7 bases lying between them. DNA for the CDR3: TGCGCCAGCAGCTTGGACAGCACCTATGGCTACACCTTC. Amino acid sequence: CASSLDSTYGYTF.

This clonotype has more than one count but fewer than ten. The chain is built from TRBV20-1 and TRBJ2-1; TRBD2 agrees at 14 bases. The CDR3 totals 17 residues. V was clipped by 6 bases and J by 6 bases; unmatched bases: 13. Germline loops: CDR1 DFQATT, CDR2 SNEGSKA (reference sequence). The CDR3 region is CSARDLPGLAGGNEQFF. Here the CDR3 DNA reads TGCAGTGCGAGGGACCTGCCAGGACTAGCGGGAGGCAATGAGCAGTTCTTC.

The table lists this clonotype with many counts. The chain carries TRBV11-1 and TRBJ1-1; D is uncertain. Germline CDR1 is SGHAT and CDR2 is FQDESV (reference sequence). The CDR3 has 14 amino acids. Trimming took 3 bases from V and 3 from J, leaving 11 bases between them. For the CDR3, the DNA is TGTGCCAGCAGCTTCAATTTCCTCGACACTGAAGCTTTCTTT. It translates to CASSFNFLDTEAFF.

This clonotype was recorded once. This chain uses TRBV5-1 with TRBJ2-7; no definite D call. Trimming removed 4 bases from V and 2 bases from J, with 7 bases in between. Germline V CDR1 and CDR2: SGHRS, YFSETQ. This CDR3 contains 12 residues. As DNA, the CDR3 is TGCGCCAGCAGCGACGGAACCTACGAGCAGTACTTC. Its translation: CASSDGTYEQYF. Variable domain in full (rest from reference TRBV5-1 and TRBJ2-7): KAGVTQTPRYLIKTRGQQVTLSCSPISGHRSVSWYQQTPGQGLQFLFEYFSETQRNKGNFPGRFSGRQFSNSRSEMNVSTLELGDSALYLCASSDGTYEQYFGPGTRLTVT.

This chain joins TRBV12-3 or TRBV12-4 and TRBJ2-1; TRBD1 might be the D (5 bases). The V gene lost 6 bases and the J gene lost 8 bases, with 14 bases spanning the gap. The CDR3 is 13 amino acids. The CDR3 is CASRPGKSYEQFF. The CDR3 DNA follows: TGTGCCAGCAGGCCAGGGAAATCTTATGAGCAGTTCTTC.

This chain links TRBV3-1 with TRBJ1-2; TRBD1 matches at 9 bases. J was trimmed by 8 bases and V by 1 base; bases with no gene match: 8. Germline CDR1 and CDR2: LGHDT and YNNKEL (reference sequence). There are 15 residues in the CDR3. The CDR3 reads CASSQGGGTGIGYTF. Written as DNA, the CDR3 is TGTGCCAGCAGCCAAGGTGGCGGGACAGGGATCGGCTACACCTTC.

This clonotype was seen a few times. The V and J genes are TRBV4-3 and TRBJ1-2; no clear D gene. Deletions cut 1 base from V and 7 bases from J, with 7 bases between. In germline, CDR1 is LGHNA, CDR2 YSLEER. The CDR3 has 12 amino acids. The CDR3 bases are TGCGCCAGCAGCCAAGCGGGCGGTGGCTACACCTTC. This sequence encodes CASSQAGGGYTF.

The chain links TRBV12-3 or TRBV12-4 to TRBJ2-2, with 14 bases that match TRBD2. V lost 4 bases to trimming and J lost 1 base; unmatched junction nucleotides: 2. The CDR3 has 17 residues. CDR3 amino acids: CASSSGLAGGNTGELFF. CDR3 nucleotide sequence: TGTGCCAGCAGTTCAGGACTAGCGGGGGGGAACACCGGGGAGCTGTTTTTT.

V usage is TRBV27 and J usage is TRBJ2-2; D not resolved. This CDR3 contains 12 residues. The germline V gene encodes CDR1 MNHEY and CDR2 SMNVEV (reference sequence). V shed 3 bases and J shed 4 bases, with 3 bases lying between them. DNA for the CDR3: TGTGCCAGCAGTTTCTTCACCGGGGAGCTGTTTTTT. It encodes CASSFFTGELFF.

This clonotype was picked up a small number of times. This chain joins TRBV6-1 and TRBJ2-3; weak D call: TRBD2 (6 bases). The CDR3 has 14 residues. CDR1 and CDR2 (germline): MNHNS, SASEGT. V lost 6 bases and J lost 6, with 16 bases in between. The CDR3 here is CASRRDGGGDTQYF. The CDR3 DNA follows: TGTGCCAGCAGGCGCGATGGGGGAGGCGATACGCAGTATTTT.

This clonotype was observed a handful of times. The chain combines TRBV7-2 with TRBJ2-3; 8 nucleotides match TRBD2. Germline assignment: CDR1 SGHTA and CDR2 FQGNSA. V shed 1 base, J shed 4 bases, and the junction held 10 bases outside the gene matches. CDR3 size: 17 residues. CDR3 coding DNA: TGTGCCAGCAGCTTAGGGCTAGCGGGTTGGGCATCAGATACGCAGTATTTT. Translating it yields CASSLGLAGWASDTQYF.